These 2 T cell receptor beta chains originate from one sample sequenced in a study of identical twins. TCRdb re-derived calls from the 5' RACE reads in MiXCR, one entry per CDR3 protein. Of about 250,000 distinct CDR3 sequences in the sample, around an eighth were seen once. The sequenced sample was memory (CD45RO+) T cells sorted from blood. The origin of the receptors is a woman aged 18-30 years in good health.

CDR3 loop: CASRKSTGTGTHGYTF. DNA for the CDR3: TGCGCCAGCAGAAAAAGTACCGGGACAGGGACGCATGGCTACACCTTC. V is TRBV5-1 and J is TRBJ1-2, with 9 bases identical to TRBD1. CDR3 size: 16 residues. V gave up 5 bases and J gave up 6 bases; unmatched junction bases: 14. Looked up from germline, CDR1 is SGHRS and CDR2 is YFSETQ.

Ten or more counts support this clonotype. V usage is TRBV29-1 and J usage is TRBJ1-4; unclear D gene. There are 16 residues in the CDR3. Germline V gene lookup returns CDR1 SQVTM and CDR2 ANQGSEA. The CDR3, as DNA: TGCAGTGTTCCCCGAGACGAGACAACAACTAATGAAAAACTGTTTTTT. As protein: CSVPRDETTTNEKLFF.